This T cell receptor (beta chain) emerged from a study of blood T cell repertoires in COVID-19. Study as a whole: The origin of the acute and convalescent COVID-19 samples was the United States, Italy and Spain. T cells, B-cell-depleted T cells, or PBMCs supplied cDNA or gDNA.

Original processing methods: Estimation of nucleated cell counts relied on the amplification of reference gene primers. The repertoire was sequenced with immunoSEQ multiplex PCR; TCRdb's copy has only in-frame clones and lacks some. The DNA gave D and trimming, while V, J and clone size come from that table. This sample carries some 160,000 clones, approximately 87% of them seen once, and the ten largest clones take 4%. The sequence was collected from a woman in her seventies with acute or convalescent COVID-19. The material sequenced was peripheral blood.

This chain's CDR3 is CASSEGQTRDWRRTGELFF. The CDR3 DNA sequence: TGTGCCAGCAGCGAGGGACAGACCAGAGATTGGCGCCGCACCGGGGAGCTGTTTTTT. The J gene is TRBJ2-2, the V gene TRBV21-1; the tabulated D call, TRBD1, remains unverified against the DNA. TRBV21-1 is marked as a pseudogene. The CDR3 totals 19 residues.